This entry is about one T cell receptor (beta chain). The antigen is unknown. This sample was included in a study of shared clonotypes between healthy human individuals. Study results and caveats: Rarefaction showed that sequencing of sorted subsets was incomplete (despite large depth).

Clones were read by immunoSEQ multiplex PCR, and TCRdb kept only the in-frame ones, dropping some. The sample holds hundreds of thousands of clones, roughly 70% seen once. Germline V CDR1 and CDR2: ENHRY, SYGVKD. This CDR3 is 15 amino acids long. Trimming shortened V by 0 bases and J by 5 bases, and 10 bases separated the two germline ends. Sequencing was done on a sample of memory CD4+ T cells sorted from blood. The subset is: CD45RA-negative fraction. The sequence came from a woman aged 25 to 45 in good health. This chain joins TRBV10-3 and TRBJ1-4, with D unclear. As DNA, the CDR3 is TGTGCCATCAGTGAGTCGGACGGCGCGAATGAAAAACTGTTTTTT. It translates to CAISESDGANEKLFF.